Presented here are 21 T cell receptor beta chains from one specimen sequenced in a study of T cells in localized non-small cell lung cancer. Produced via immunoSEQ multiplex PCR; TCRdb's table is partial and in-frame only. This table holds approximately 49,000 clones, approximately 77% found once. The sequencing used peripheral blood, collected before any cancer treatment. These receptors were obtained from a man between 40 and 75 years old with stage I squamous cell lung carcinoma.

The rearrangement joins TRBV6-1 to TRBJ1-2; D remains unclear. The germline CDR1 and CDR2 sequences are MNHNS and SASEGT. V gave up 6 bases and J gave up 0 bases, with 8 bases separating them. There are 13 residues in the CDR3. In DNA form, the CDR3 reads TGTGCCAGCAGAAGGGTTACTAACTATGGCTACACCTTC. It codes for CASRRVTNYGYTF.

The chain joins TRBV29-1 to TRBJ2-2; D perhaps matches TRBD1 (7 bases). V was cut by 6 bases and J by 6 bases, with 17 bases left in between. Germline V gene data show CDR1 as SQVTM and CDR2 as ANQGSEA. The CDR3 has 14 amino acids. The CDR3 nucleotides read TGCAGCGTCGGGCAGGGGGGAGCGGCCGGGGAGCTGTTTTTT. Translated: CSVGQGGAAGELFF.

The rearrangement uses TRBV7-3 and TRBJ2-2; no reliable D call. Deletions cut 1 base from V and 1 base from J, with 1 base between. CDR3 length equals 13 residues. Per the germline V gene, CDR1 is SGHTA and CDR2 is FQGTGA. In DNA form, the CDR3 reads TGTGCCAGCAGCTTAAGGAACACCGGGGAGCTGTTTTTT. Its protein is CASSLRNTGELFF. Drawing the rest from reference TRBV7-3 and TRBJ2-2, the complete variable domain is GAGVSQTPSNKVTEKGKYVELRCDPISGHTALYWYRQSLGQGPEFLIYFQGTGAADDSGLPNDRFFAVRPEGSVSTLKIQRTERGDSAVYLCASSLRNTGELFFGEGSRLTVL.

The chain has TRBV7-3 and TRBJ2-1, with 12 nucleotides matching TRBD2. This CDR3 is 24 amino acids long. Trimming at V came to 1 base and at J to 2 bases, leaving 24 bases not matched to a gene. Germline lookup yields CDR1 SGHTA and CDR2 FQGTGA. The CDR3 coding sequence is TGTGCCAGCAGCTTAATTGGTGGGGCTAGCGGGGGGGCCCGGGCCGGAATGCCCTACAATGAGCAGTTCTTC. Translating it yields CASSLIGGASGGARAGMPYNEQFF.

The table lists this clone with a few counts. The genes are TRBV2 and TRBJ2-7; maybe TRBD1 (6 bases). Germline loops: CDR1 SNHLY, CDR2 FYNNEI. This CDR3 has 14 residues. The ends were cut back, 4 bases at V and 3 bases at J, with 13 bases in the middle. In DNA, the CDR3 is TGTGCCAGCAGTGTCTCCAGGGGAGACTACGAGCAGTACTTC. This sequence encodes CASSVSRGDYEQYF.

This chain connects TRBV29-1 to TRBJ1-2, with a weak D call TRBD1 (5 bases). The CDR3 is 12 amino acids. CDR1 is SQVTM, CDR2 ANQGSEA, per germline. V lost 6 bases, J lost 2 bases, and 10 bases lay in between. The CDR3: CSVDSVNYGYTF. The CDR3 DNA is TGCAGCGTCGACAGCGTGAACTATGGCTACACCTTC.

The J gene is TRBJ1-2, the V gene TRBV6-5; weak D call: TRBD1 (6 bases). The CDR3 runs 12 residues. The ends were cut back, 8 bases at V and 5 bases at J, with 12 bases in the middle. CDR1 is MNHEY and CDR2 is SVGAGI in the germline V gene. The CDR3 DNA reads TGTGCCAGCTGGGAGGGGGTTTATGGCTACACCTTC. It is translated as CASWEGVYGYTF.

This clone was found once. The chain is built from TRBV5-4 and TRBJ2-3; no clear D. The germline V gene encodes CDR1 SGHNT and CDR2 YYREEE (reference sequence). The CDR3 runs 12 residues. Trimming shortened V by 6 bases and J by 5 bases, and 10 bases separated the two germline ends. The CDR3 DNA sequence: TGTGCCAGCATTTCCCCGGGAGATACGCAGTATTTT. It specifies CASISPGDTQYF. The full variable domain, completed using reference TRBV5-4 and TRBJ2-3, is ETGVTQSPTHLIKTRGQQVTLRCSSQSGHNTVSWYQQALGQGPQFIFQYYREEENGRGNFPPRFSGLQFPNYSSELNVNALELDDSALYLCASISPGDTQYFGPGTRLTVL.

CDR3 coding DNA: TGTGCCAGCAGAGGCAGGGGTTCAAACACTGAAGCTTTCTTT. Encoded protein: CASRGRGSNTEAFF. The genes are TRBV6-1 and TRBJ1-1; D possibly corresponds to TRBD1 (6 bases). The CDR3 is made up of 14 amino acids. V was shortened by 6 bases and J by 2 bases, with 13 bases between the two germline ends. CDR1 is MNHNS, CDR2 SASEGT, per germline.

This chain joins TRBV25-1 and TRBJ1-1; 7 positions match TRBD1. Germline CDR1 and CDR2: MGHDK and SYGVNS. This CDR3 is 14 amino acids long. V shed 6 bases, J shed 9 bases, and the junction held 13 bases outside the gene matches. The CDR3 loop reads CASRYGTAEPKAFF. The CDR3 DNA sequence: TGTGCCAGCAGATACGGGACAGCCGAACCAAAAGCTTTCTTT.

The chain joins TRBV27 to TRBJ1-1; D is unclear. V was cut by 4 bases and J by 0 bases, with 6 bases left in between. Per the germline V gene, CDR1 is MNHEY and CDR2 is SMNVEV (reference sequence). CDR3 length: 13 residues. CDR3 nucleotide sequence: TGTGCCAGCAGTTCAGTCCTGAACACTGAAGCTTTCTTT. Its protein product is CASSSVLNTEAFF.

The chain joins TRBV9 to TRBJ1-1, with unresolved D. This CDR3 has 13 residues. Germline V gene lookup returns CDR1 SGDLS and CDR2 YYNGEE. Trimming cost V 3 bases and J 0 bases, with 6 bases left between them. The CDR3 loop is CASSGMMNTEAFF. The CDR3 coding sequence is TGTGCCAGCAGCGGTATGATGAACACTGAAGCTTTCTTT.

V usage is TRBV5-6 and J usage is TRBJ1-1, with D uncertain. This CDR3 contains 11 residues. V was shortened by 0 bases and J by 8 bases, with 5 bases between the two germline ends. The germline CDR1 and CDR2 sequences are SGHDT and YYEEEE. The CDR3 loop reads CASSLGGEAFF. CDR3 DNA sequence: TGTGCCAGCAGCTTGGGCGGGGAAGCTTTCTTT.

The chain carries TRBV5-1 and TRBJ1-2; no firm D call. The germline gives CDR1 SGHRS, CDR2 YFSETQ. V was trimmed by 1 base and J by 6 bases, leaving 16 bases between them. The CDR3 has 15 amino acids. The CDR3 region has the DNA TGCGCCAGCAGCTTGACCCGGACGGGAAGGGATGGCTACACCTTC. This sequence encodes CASSLTRTGRDGYTF.

This chain joins TRBV11-2 and TRBJ2-1; D remains ambiguous. The CDR3 has 15 amino acids. V was clipped by 1 base and J by 4 bases, with 11 bases between them. CDR1 and CDR2 (germline): SGHAT, FQNNGV. The DNA for the CDR3 is TGTGCCAGCAGCTTAGTCACGACGACATACAATGAGCAGTTCTTC. Protein sequence: CASSLVTTTYNEQFF.

Only a few counts were recorded for this clone. This chain uses TRBV2 with TRBJ1-4; D might be TRBD1 (5 bases). Trimming took off 10 bases at V and 7 bases at J, with 19 bases between the two ends. This CDR3 contains 14 residues. Germline loops: CDR1 SNHLY, CDR2 FYNNEI. CDR3 coding DNA: TGTGCCACCCGACGGGGGGGGGTTGTTGAAAAACTGTTTTTT. Amino acids: CATRRGGVVEKLFF.

Turning to this clone: Relative to the germline gene, one junction end is altered; a read error may explain this. CDR3 DNA: TGCGCCAGCAGCTCGAGCGGGGCCCGGATCTTC. This codes for CASSSSGARIF. The V and J genes are TRBV10-2 and TRBJ2-1; 7 bases are a match to TRBD2. The CDR3 length is 11 residues. From germline, CDR1 is WSHSY and CDR2 SAAADI.

V and J are TRBV4-2 and TRBJ1-6; 10 bases line up with TRBD1. The CDR3 has 15 residues. The germline V gene encodes CDR1 LGHNA and CDR2 YNFKEQ. The junction had 1 base not matched to a gene; V was cut back by 1 base and J by 7 bases. This CDR3 is CASSQGTGGNSPLHF. The CDR3 DNA reads as TGTGCCAGCAGCCAAGGGACAGGGGGGAATTCACCCCTCCACTTT.

The V call is TRBV19, the J call TRBJ1-2; D gene unclear. With 5 bases removed from V and 7 bases from J, the gap between germline ends came to 17 bases. The CDR3 sequence is 14 residues long. Germline CDR1 and CDR2: LNHDA and SQIVND (reference sequence). The CDR3, as DNA: TGTGCCAGTAGTCCCGTTGACCATCGCGGTGGCTACACCTTC. Amino acids: CASSPVDHRGGYTF.

The chain combines TRBV7-2 with TRBJ1-1; D not resolved. The CDR3 extends over 13 amino acids. Germline V lookup: CDR1 SGHTA, CDR2 FQGNSA. V was cut by 1 base and J by 4 bases, with 7 bases left in between. The CDR3 nucleotides read TGTGCCAGCAGCTTAGAGTTAACCACTGAAGCTTTCTTT. As protein: CASSLELTTEAFF.

The sample holds a few counts of this clone. V and J are TRBV6-1 and TRBJ1-2; maybe TRBD1 (5 bases). This CDR3 comprises 14 residues. Germline-derived CDR1 and CDR2 are MNHNS and SASEGT. V lost 6 bases, J lost 1 base, and 12 bases lay in between. CDR3 protein: CASRPGGGNYGYTF. CDR3 nucleotides: TGTGCCAGCAGGCCCGGGGGGGGTAACTATGGCTACACCTTC.